The rows below give T cell receptor beta chains drawn from one sample of a study of blood T cells in healthy people across ages. One entry per CDR3 protein results from TCRdb running MiXCR on the 5' RACE reads. The repertoire holds 1.5 million to 2 million distinct CDR3 sequences, around 50% seen once, with less than 2.5% in the top ten. The sample taken for sequencing was blood. These receptor sequences come from a woman in her thirties or forties in good health. The CDR3 runs from the conserved cysteine through the conserved F or W. Fields, in order: D gene, J gene, clone size, V gene, CDR3 DNA, CDR3 protein. The D gene is left open where the match is weak. The listing skips clone size in some rows; elsewhere it reads once, few, many or a size class.

.,TRBJ2-7,.,TRBV27,TGTGCCAGCAGTTTACAGGGTAATTACTACGAGCAGTACTTC,CASSLQGNYYEQYF
TRBD2,TRBJ2-3,.,TRBV11-3,TGCGCCAGCAGCGGGCCCGGGGGGGATATGCAGTATTTT,CASSGPGGDMQYF
TRBD2,TRBJ2-1,few,TRBV20-1,TGCAGTGCTAGAGATGAGACTAGCGGAAGCTCCTACAATGAGCAGTTCTTC,CSARDETSGSSYNEQFF
.,TRBJ2-5,.,TRBV7-2,TGTGCCAGCAGTCGAGGACGGAGCCAAGGGACCCAGTACTTC,CASSRGRSQGTQYF
TRBD1,TRBJ2-1,.,TRBV12-3/TRBV12-4,TGTGCCAGCACCACAGGGGATTTTTACAATGAGCAGTTCTTC,CASTTGDFYNEQFF
TRBD2,TRBJ2-5,.,TRBV6-1,TGTGCCAGCAGTGTTGTAGCGGGGAGCTACCAAGAGACCCAGTACTTC,CASSVVAGSYQETQYF
TRBD1,TRBJ2-7,once,TRBV5-1,TGCGCCAGCAGCTCGCCCGCGACAGGGTCCTACGAGCAGTACTTC,CASSSPATGSYEQYF
.,TRBJ1-5,.,TRBV7-2,TGTGCCAGCAGCCGAGCGGGGGACGAGCCCCAGCATTTT,CASSRAGDEPQHF
.,TRBJ1-5,.,TRBV4-3,TGCGCCAGCAGCCAAGATTACCGAAGCAATCAGCCCCAGCATTTT,CASSQDYRSNQPQHF
TRBD1,TRBJ2-3,.,TRBV28,TGTGCCAGCAGTCCGCCGGGACAGGGGTCTGGAGATACGCAGTATTTT,CASSPPGQGSGDTQYF
.,TRBJ2-1,few,TRBV4-3,TGCGCCAGCAGCCAAACCGGGACTTACAATGAGCAGTTCTTC,CASSQTGTYNEQFF
TRBD2,TRBJ2-3,.,TRBV4-2,TGTGCCAGCAGCCAAGGCGCCGGGGGGGGGCAAGATACGCAGTATTTT,CASSQGAGGGQDTQYF
.,TRBJ1-2,.,TRBV27,TGTGCCTGCAGTTTAAACGAACAGTTTTTCTATGGCTACACCTTC,CACSLNEQFFYGYTF
TRBD2,TRBJ2-5,few,TRBV28,TGTGCCAGCAGTCTACAAGCGGGGTGGAGGGAGACCCAGTACTTC,CASSLQAGWRETQYF
.,TRBJ2-3,few,TRBV11-2,TGTGCCAGCAGCTTATCAGCCCGGGCGGATACGCAGTATTTT,CASSLSARADTQYF
.,TRBJ2-5,few,TRBV20-1,TGCAGTGGGCAGAAGGCAGGGGAGACCCAGTACTTC,CSGQKAGETQYF
TRBD1,TRBJ1-4,once,TRBV6-1,TGTGCCAGCTGTTCCGGGACAGGGGGCCTTGAAGAACTGTTTTTT,CASCSGTGGLEELFF
.,TRBJ2-5,few,TRBV20-1,TGCAGTGCTAGAGATGTAGCACCCACCGGGCAACAAGAGACCCAGTACTTC,CSARDVAPTGQQETQYF
TRBD1,TRBJ2-7,once,TRBV6-2/TRBV6-3,TGTGCCAGCAGCCACGGGACAGTTACCTACGAGCAGTACTTC,CASSHGTVTYEQYF
.,TRBJ2-3,once,TRBV3-1,TGTGCCAGCAGCCAAGGATCGTGGGATGCGCAGTATTTT,CASSQGSWDAQYF
TRBD2,TRBJ2-7,.,TRBV6-6,TGTGCCAGCAGCTATGCTAGCGGGGGGACGTCCTACGAGCAGTACTTC,CASSYASGGTSYEQYF
.,TRBJ1-6,.,TRBV20-1,TGCAGTGGGAGAGGTCCCTGGGATTCACCCCTCCACTTT,CSGRGPWDSPLHF
TRBD1,TRBJ2-4,.,TRBV20-1,TGCAGTGCTAGACACAGGGGGAACATTCAGTACTTC,CSARHRGNIQYF
.,TRBJ2-1,.,TRBV10-3,TGTGCCATCAGTGATCTGTGGTCAGCCTACAATGAGCAGTTCTTC,CAISDLWSAYNEQFF
.,TRBJ1-2,.,TRBV7-8,TGTGCCAGCAGCCTAGGGGGGTATCACTATGGCTACACCTTC,CASSLGGYHYGYTF
.,TRBJ1-6,many,TRBV20-1,TGCAGTGCTAGAACACCCGGACGGAACTATAATTCACCCCTCCACTTT,CSARTPGRNYNSPLHF
.,TRBJ1-5,.,TRBV5-5,TGTGCCAGCAGCTCCCCGACACAGGAGAACAATCAGCCCCAGCATTTT,CASSSPTQENNQPQHF
TRBD1,TRBJ2-7,.,TRBV20-1,TGCAGTGCCCGGGACAGGGGTTTTGACTACGAGCAGTACTTC,CSARDRGFDYEQYF
.,TRBJ2-1,many,TRBV12-3/TRBV12-4,TGTGCCAGCAGTTTTGGGGGGCCCTACAATGAGCAGTTCTTC,CASSFGGPYNEQFF
TRBD1,TRBJ2-3,once,TRBV6-5,TGTGCCAGCAGTTACTCGCCGCGCGGGACAGGGGAAACAGATACGCAGTATTTT,CASSYSPRGTGETDTQYF
.,TRBJ2-3,.,TRBV6-6,TGTGCCAGCAGTTACGGGGGGCTACCCACAGATACGCAGTATTTT,CASSYGGLPTDTQYF
.,TRBJ2-3,.,TRBV20-1,TGCAGTGCTCCCCAGGTTCGGCCGCAGTATTTT,CSAPQVRPQYF
.,TRBJ2-3,.,TRBV20-1,TGCAGTGCGAGAGGTGACACCTACACAGATACGCAGTATTTT,CSARGDTYTDTQYF
TRBD2,TRBJ2-1,.,TRBV5-1,TGCGCCAGCAGAAACGGGGGGGCCTCATTTAATGAGCAGTTCTTC,CASRNGGASFNEQFF
.,TRBJ1-1,.,TRBV29-1,TGCAGCGTTGGCCCCTTGGGGGTCAGCATGAACACTGAAGCTTTCTTT,CSVGPLGVSMNTEAFF
.,TRBJ2-3,few,TRBV7-9,TGTGCCATCAAAGGGACTACAGATACGCAGTATTTT,CAIKGTTDTQYF
.,TRBJ1-2,few,TRBV5-1,TGCGCCAGCAGCTTGACCAGGGGAGGGAACTATGGCTACACCTTC,CASSLTRGGNYGYTF
TRBD2,TRBJ2-1,few,TRBV28,TGTGCCAGCAGCCGGCCGGGGGGGTCCTACAATGAGCAGTTCTTC,CASSRPGGSYNEQFF
TRBD2,TRBJ2-3,.,TRBV12-3/TRBV12-4,TGTGCCACCTCGCCCTTAGCGGGGGTGGTTACAGATACGCAGTATTTT,CATSPLAGVVTDTQYF
.,TRBJ2-5,.,TRBV2,TGTGCCAGCAGTGATTACGGCAGGGGGGTAGAAGAGACCCAGTACTTC,CASSDYGRGVEETQYF
TRBD1,TRBJ1-2,.,TRBV7-2,TGTGCCAGCAGCTTACAGGGACAGGGGGCTGGCTACACCTTC,CASSLQGQGAGYTF
TRBD1,TRBJ2-5,many,TRBV29-1,TGCAGCGTCGGCATGGGACAGGGAAAGACCCAGTACTTC,CSVGMGQGKTQYF
.,TRBJ2-3,.,TRBV20-1,TGCAGTGCAAAATTAGCGTGGGGCACAGATACGCAGTATTTT,CSAKLAWGTDTQYF
.,TRBJ2-3,.,TRBV20-1,TGCAGTGCTAGACCTAGCGGCACAGATACGCAGTATTTT,CSARPSGTDTQYF
TRBD1,TRBJ1-1,.,TRBV7-9,TGTGCCAGCAGCTCCAGGGGGCGCGGGGTAACTGAAGCTTTCTTT,CASSSRGRGVTEAFF
.,TRBJ2-1,.,TRBV12-3/TRBV12-4,TGTGCCAGCAATCCGGGGCAGTCGGCGAACAATGAGCAGTTCTTC,CASNPGQSANNEQFF
.,TRBJ2-4,few,TRBV6-5,TGTGCCAGCAGTTACGTGGGAGGCAACATTCAGTACTTC,CASSYVGGNIQYF
.,TRBJ1-6,.,TRBV7-2,TGTGCCAGCAGCTCCAGGGGCTATAATTCGGCCCTCCACTTT,CASSSRGYNSALHF
.,TRBJ2-2,.,TRBV3-1,TGTGCCAGCAGCCAGTCCCCCTACAGCACCGGGGAGCTGTTTTTT,CASSQSPYSTGELFF
.,TRBJ2-1,.,TRBV27,TGTGCCAGCGGGCGTGTCGTCAGGGATGAGCAGTTCTTC,CASGRVVRDEQFF
.,TRBJ2-3,.,TRBV20-1,TGCAGTGCTAGATATGTGGCAGGGGTCACAGATACGCAGTATTTT,CSARYVAGVTDTQYF
.,TRBJ2-3,.,TRBV10-3,TGTGCCATCAGTTCCACTGGGCGAGATACGCAGTATTTT,CAISSTGRDTQYF
.,TRBJ2-5,.,TRBV20-1,TGCAGTGCTAGCGCCGGCGGGACAACGCAAGAGACCCTGTACTTC,CSASAGGTTQETLYF
.,TRBJ2-1,.,TRBV25-1,TGTGCCAGCAGAGAATCAAATGCGGAGACCCAGTTCTTC,CASRESNAETQFF
TRBD2,TRBJ2-7,once,TRBV20-1,TGCAGTGCTAGAACCCCAGGACTAGCGGGGGGCCAGGGCTACGAGCAGTACTTC,CSARTPGLAGGQGYEQYF